This TCR beta chain appears in the sequencing data of a study of cytomegalovirus exposure and HLA in healthy donors (dated by TCRdb to 2017 to 2019). Notes on the research overall: An earlier analysis of several hundred of the donors reported 250 to 350 Gb of sequence data and approximately 110 million unique TCR beta sequences from about 179 million T cells. An early release covering 550 to 700 HLA-typed donors comprised approximately 300 gigabases of sequencing data and approximately 85 million unique TCR sequences. Of the roughly 400 genotyped donors, roughly 85% fell in the genetic ancestry cluster associated with self-reported Caucasian donors. The study aimed to test whether signatures of past pathogen exposure could be identified by cataloging public T cell receptors. The T cell repertoires of some 700 subjects were profiled by immunosequencing and related to cytomegalovirus serostatus. In addition to the first cohort of roughly 700 subjects, a separate validation cohort of under 150 different subjects was used. To predict cytomegalovirus infection status, the study brought together high-throughput TCR immunosequencing, statistical association of individual TCRs with disease status, and machine learning. A later analysis re-examined previously published TCR beta repertoires from over 500 donors and added high-resolution HLA genotyping to investigate patterns of TCR occurrence. Rather than using new phenotypic data, the later analysis identified candidate immune exposures from TCR beta sequences and from how often those sequences occurred across donors. An earlier analysis of nearly 600 of the donors applied high-throughput TCR beta sequencing to assess whether each TCR beta V gene segment acted as functional or pseudogenic. Donor age, sex, ethnicity and CMV serostatus were compiled together with the repertoire data. Genome-wide SNP genotypes for about 65% of the roughly 700 donors were used in a later genetic analysis, which treated that subset as a discovery cohort. All discovery cohort repertoires had been generated on a single sequencing platform. Both class I and class II loci were covered by HLA typing, at four-digit resolution. The number of typed donors differed by locus: about 620-640 for A, B, C, DRB1 and DQB1; 500 to 550 for DQA1; approximately 610 for DPA1; and about 450 for DPB1. Roughly five DR-DQ haplotypes were handled as single units for association and clustering, since linkage in the cohort was strong. Among 300 to 500 genotyped donors of the cohort, an average of about 240,000 unique TCR beta nucleotide sequences was sequenced per donor, of which 15% to 20% were non-productive.

V lost 3 bases and J lost 1 base; the stretch between them is 15 bases long. Looking up the germline V gene yields CDR1 SGHRS and CDR2 YFSETQ. The CDR3 measures 16 amino acids from cysteine to phenylalanine. Only the CDR3 region is kept as DNA, spanning 48 bases read in frame from base 1. The cohort was made up of 650 to 700 healthy bone marrow donors. At the time of sampling, every cohort member was nominally healthy, though immune exposures that went unrecorded were likely present. The donor tested CMV seronegative, placing the donor among the roughly 350 seronegative members of the cohort. Every donor gave a peripheral blood sample, and the peripheral blood mononuclear cells from that sample were used for TCR beta sequencing. The Qiagen DNeasy Blood Extraction Kit was used to extract genomic DNA from the blood cell samples. The library relied on the immunoSEQ multiplex PCR assay. For the multiplex PCR, a mixture combining 60 forward primers for TCR Vbeta segments and 13 reverse primers for TCR Jbeta segments was used. The CDR3 region of rearranged TCR beta genes was amplified from genomic DNA by a multiplex PCR assay. The amplified TCR beta libraries were sequenced on the Illumina HiSeq System as 87-base-pair reads. The paper's processing steps were these. A later analysis tallied some 79 million unique TCR beta chains across the 600 to 700 repertoires, and around 10 million of those chains were shared by two or more donors. To remove PCR and sequencing errors, raw reads were error-corrected and collapsed into unique sequences using a nearest-neighbor algorithm that merged closely related sequences. CDR3 sequences were aligned to IMGT reference sequences to assign V, D and J gene segments. For a sequence to be retained, at least a six-nucleotide match to both a V gene segment and a J gene segment was required. Rearrangements were classified as productive when the CDR3 lacked stop codons and remained in frame with V and J, and all other rearrangements were classified as non-productive. Following IMGT convention, CDR3 was defined as the stretch from the second conserved V-encoded cysteine to the conserved J-encoded phenylalanine. In an earlier analysis of roughly 580 of the donors, sequences lacking an unambiguous match to a single V gene segment were excluded. An earlier analysis of a few hundred of the donors called V segments functional above 56.7% productive rearrangements and segregating when the between-donor standard deviation exceeded 5%. A statistical classification framework was built to diagnose cytomegalovirus status from the catalog of TCR beta chain sequences. A later analysis assigned V and J genes by comparing TCR nucleotide sequences with IMGT/GENE-DB human TR gene sequences. In a later analysis, CDR3 sequences and most-parsimonious VDJ recombination scenarios were assigned using the TCRdist pipeline. A later analysis defined each TCR beta chain by its CDR3 amino acid sequence plus V-gene family, and excluded reads lacking a unique V-gene family. To address suspected cross-contamination and a sequencing artifact, a later analysis removed over 500 highly shared, low-generation-probability nucleotide sequences. In a later analysis, a clonal expansion index was calculated for each public chain from normalized within-repertoire ranks of inferred template counts. In a later analysis, generation probabilities were computed with a VDJ recombination model fitted to out-of-frame rearrangements, and the resulting probabilities were checked against IGoR. Hypergeometric tests were used in a later analysis to score TCR-TCR, TCR-HLA and TCR-CMV co-occurrence, with a repertoire-size bias correction applied to the TCR pairs. To estimate false discovery rates, a later analysis permuted the HLA or CMV assignments 20 times. A later analysis grouped co-occurring TCRs with DBSCAN, adding TCRdist sequence similarity when clustering within HLA-allele-positive subsets. For co-occurrence clustering, repertoires with fewer than 30,000 or more than 120,000 public chains were excluded, along with a handful of repertoires with anomalous nucleotide sharing. TCRdb took this table from immuneACCESS and kept in-frame rearrangements with V and J called. Such tables lack part of the clones; where checked against another copy, unresolved V genes explain under half of the gap, and the rest is unexplained. V and J calls plus clone size are reproduced from that table; the DNA served to infer D and trimming. This sample holds about 130,000 clones; about 85% were observed only once. Over 1.5% of the sample comes from the top ten.

General study outcomes and caveats: Immune exposure information for the cohort was limited to CMV serostatus. According to a later analysis, parvovirus B19, influenza, CMV and Epstein-Barr virus appeared linked to several top co-occurrence clusters. At a false discovery rate of 0.05, a later analysis linked around 17,000 TCR beta sequences to specific HLA alleles. The classifier was reported to diagnose cytomegalovirus status with high specificity and sensitivity in both the original and validation cohorts. Roughly uniform sequencing depth across donors was assumed in presence/absence analyses, although this assumption may not hold. A cluster of highly shared sequence variants was judged likely to be a technical artifact of the sequencing pipeline. An earlier analysis of approximately 500 of the donors showed that most TCR beta V segments appeared in productive rearrangements either about 87% or about 30% of the time, which broadly matched IMGT annotations. HLA typing was unavailable for some donors at each locus, so association tests used only the typed subset. Most TCR sequences were observed very rarely across donors, whereas some public TCRs were present in many individuals. Some IMGT-functional V segments, including TRBV6-2 and TRBV6-3, could not be distinguished by the 87-base-pair reads and were therefore excluded. In this cohort, only TCR beta chains were sequenced, and detectable features were limited by the absence of alpha or paired-chain data. Compared with equally common non-associated chains, HLA-associated TCR beta chains in a later analysis were more clonally expanded and had lower generation probabilities. When HLA alleles, especially DR and DQ, strongly co-occurred, attributing TCR associations to individual alleles was difficult. Three of the identified cytomegalovirus-associated TCR beta chains were confirmed in vitro to be specific for cytomegalovirus antigens. Because counts were too low, about 17 rarely observed V segments, including chromosome 9 orphons, were excluded from the earlier analysis of a few hundred of the donors. A later genetic analysis associated a missense DCLRE1C variant with V-gene and J-gene trimming of TCR beta chains, and an independent cohort replicated the association. Correlated functional status among segregating V segments might be attributable to linkage disequilibrium, but an unknown experimental factor could not be ruled out. A later analysis found that TCR association rates varied across HLA loci, with DRB1 alleles showing the most associated TCRs and HLA-C alleles the fewest. The study gave a list of about 170 TCR beta chains associated with cytomegalovirus. Most CMV-associated TCR beta chains appeared to be HLA-restricted in a later analysis, and the HLA associations seemed to be driven largely by CMV exposure. A further reported finding was that TCR beta sequences accurately predicted the HLA-A and HLA-B alleles for most subjects in the first cohort. According to a later genetic analysis, donors in an Asian-associated ancestry cluster had fewer N-insertions in productive TCRs than the approximately 610-donor mean. According to the authors, the approach could potentially be generalized to other disease states and immunological phenotypes.

Of note for this clone: What antigen it recognizes has not been identified. No much larger clone is present one base from it, and per-base qualities are unavailable.

The sequence came from a boy between 10 and 17 years old in good health and CMV-seronegative. This sequence uses TRBV5-1 and TRBJ2-3, with the D gene not clear enough to name. Sequencing used PBMCs. The CDR3 amino acid sequence is: CASSSTFSRGTDTQYF. The DNA sequence is TGCGCCAGCAGCTCAACTTTTAGCAGAGGCACAGATACGCAGTATTTT.